A selection of T cell receptor beta chains follows, all from one sample in a study of T-cell memory formation after mild COVID-19. One entry per CDR3 protein results from TCRdb running MiXCR on the 5' RACE reads. This sample has about 400,000 distinct CDR3 sequences; under 15% occur once, and the top ten carry around a fifth. The source material was PBMCs or a T cell subset sorted from them (not recorded which). The receptors stem from a man between 18 and 35 years old who had mild COVID-19 (a few samples of this study predate the infection). Cell type and time point are not known. Each CDR3 is given with its conserved first and last residue. D genes are given only for firm matches. Some rows mark clone size as missing; the rest say once, few, many or name a class of expanded clone.

>-|TRBJ2-3|-|TRBV5-1
TGCGCCAGCAGCGCGCCAGGGACAGATACGCAGTATTTT
CASSAPGTDTQYF
>many|TRBJ2-2|TRBD1|TRBV11-1
TGTGCCAGCAGCTTATTCACAGGGGGCGGCACCGGGGAGCTGTTTTTT
CASSLFTGGGTGELFF
>-|TRBJ2-2|-|TRBV7-2
TGTGCCAGCAGCCAGAGGGGGTTTCTAAACACCGGGGAGCTGTTTTTT
CASSQRGFLNTGELFF
>few|TRBJ1-1|-|TRBV27
TGTGCCAGCTCACTCGGGTCCTTACTGAACACTGAAGCTTTCTTT
CASSLGSLLNTEAFF
>-|TRBJ1-5|-|TRBV4-1
TGCGCCAGCAGCCAAGATCGAGGGACCCAGCCCCAGCATTTT
CASSQDRGTQPQHF
>-|TRBJ2-5|-|TRBV18
TGTGCCAGCTCACCACAACAAGGCGGGGAGACCCAGTACTTC
CASSPQQGGETQYF
>-|TRBJ1-6|-|TRBV4-3
TGCGCCAGCAGCCAAGATAGGGACATAAGCTCACCCCTCCACTTT
CASSQDRDISSPLHF
>-|TRBJ2-5|TRBD1|TRBV28
TGTGCCAGCAGTTCTTCCGGACAGGGGAAACAAGAGACCCAGTACTTC
CASSSSGQGKQETQYF
>many|TRBJ1-1|-|TRBV5-6
TGTGCCAGCAGCATAAACACTGAAGCTTTCTTT
CASSINTEAFF
>few|TRBJ1-6|-|TRBV10-3
TGTGCCATCAGTCGGGAGGGTTCAGATGACCTCCACTTT
CAISREGSDDLHF
>few|TRBJ2-3|TRBD2|TRBV11-2
TGTGCCAGCAGCCCCGGACTAGCGGGGCTTTATCGCACAGATACGCAGTATTTT
CASSPGLAGLYRTDTQYF
>few|TRBJ2-1|TRBD2|TRBV5-1
TGCGCCAGCAGTCTGACTAGCGGGGGGAGCAATGAGCAGTTCTTC
CASSLTSGGSNEQFF
>few|TRBJ2-1|TRBD2|TRBV9
TGTGCCAGCAGCGTCTCTAGCGGGGGGCAGTACAATGAGCAGTTCTTC
CASSVSSGGQYNEQFF
>few|TRBJ2-5|TRBD2|TRBV7-2
TGTGCCAGCAGCTTAGCGGGGGGGTCGAAGACCCAGTACTTC
CASSLAGGSKTQYF
>-|TRBJ2-7|-|TRBV6-6
TGTGCCAGCAGTTACTCCGACAGGATCTACGAGCAGTACTTC
CASSYSDRIYEQYF
>many|TRBJ2-1|-|TRBV6-6
TGTGCCAGCAGTCTAGTCGGAGATGAGCAGTTCTTC
CASSLVGDEQFF
>-|TRBJ2-2|TRBD1|TRBV9
TGTGCCAGCAGCCTCAGGGACAGGGTGAACACCGGGGAGCTGTTTTTT
CASSLRDRVNTGELFF
>once|TRBJ1-2|TRBD1|TRBV7-9
TGTGCCAGCAGCACCAGGGACAGGGGTTATGGCTACACCTTC
CASSTRDRGYGYTF
>-|TRBJ2-1|TRBD1|TRBV7-2
TGTGCCAGCAGCTGGGCCCGAGGGGGCCTAGACAATGAGCAGTTCTTC
CASSWARGGLDNEQFF
>-|TRBJ2-5|-|TRBV29-1
TGCAGCGTTGAAGGGGGGGAGGCCCCCCAAGAGACCCAGTACTTC
CSVEGGEAPQETQYF
>few|TRBJ2-3|-|TRBV12-3/TRBV12-4
TGTGCCAGCAGTTCAGGTGGCGGCACAGATACGCAGTATTTT
CASSSGGGTDTQYF
>few|TRBJ2-5|TRBD2|TRBV27
TGTGCCAGCAGGGGGGAACTAGCGACTTCAGAGACCCAGTACTTC
CASRGELATSETQYF
>few|TRBJ2-7|TRBD1|TRBV5-5
TGTGCCAGCAAACCGGGACAGGGGGGCATACTTAGCTCCTACGAGCAGTACTTC
CASKPGQGGILSSYEQYF
>-|TRBJ2-1|-|TRBV7-8
TGTGCCAGCAGGGACGATACCGGGACTTCCCCTTTCGATGAGCAGTTCTTC
CASRDDTGTSPFDEQFF
>-|TRBJ2-7|-|TRBV5-1
TGCGCCAGCAGCTTGGGAGGGGCAGGCCTCGTCCACGAGCAGTACTTC
CASSLGGAGLVHEQYF
>few|TRBJ1-4|TRBD1|TRBV5-1
TGCGCCAGCAGCTCTTTCAGGGGGCTCGAAAAACTGTTTTTT
CASSSFRGLEKLFF
>many|TRBJ2-2|-|TRBV5-1
TGTGCCAGCAGTCGGGACACCGGGGAGCTGTTTTTT
CASSRDTGELFF
>-|TRBJ2-3|TRBD2|TRBV29-1
TGCAGCGTTGTTTGGGCGGGGGGTTCCACAGATACGCAGTATTTT
CSVVWAGGSTDTQYF
>-|TRBJ2-1|TRBD2|TRBV20-1
TGCAGTGCTAGACCCCTCGGGGGGGGGGCTTATGAGCAGTTCTTC
CSARPLGGGAYEQFF
>few|TRBJ2-1|TRBD2|TRBV27
TGTGCCAGCAGTTTCTATCCCCGGGGGACTAGCGGGGTTAATGAGCAGTTCTTC
CASSFYPRGTSGVNEQFF
>few|TRBJ2-7|-|TRBV6-6
TGTGCCAGCAGTTACCGGTTGGGGGGTACCTACGAGCAGTACTTC
CASSYRLGGTYEQYF
>few|TRBJ2-3|TRBD2|TRBV7-9
TGTGCCAGCAGCCCTGTAACTAGCGGGGGTGATACGCAGTATTTT
CASSPVTSGGDTQYF
>-|TRBJ2-5|-|TRBV5-1
TGCGCCAGCAGCTTGGAATTTGCCCAGGAGACCCAGTACTTC
CASSLEFAQETQYF
>few|TRBJ2-7|-|TRBV3-1
TGTGCCAGCAGCCAAGATCTCCGCCGGCCTTCCTACGAGCAGTACTTC
CASSQDLRRPSYEQYF
>many|TRBJ2-7|-|TRBV12-3/TRBV12-4
TGTGCCAGCAGACATCCCGGGACTTTCTACGAGCAGTACTTC
CASRHPGTFYEQYF
>-|TRBJ2-5|-|TRBV5-1
TGCGCCAGCACTCTAGCCAGGGGTCAAGAGACCCAGTACTTC
CASTLARGQETQYF
>few|TRBJ1-4|-|TRBV12-3/TRBV12-4
TGTGCCAGCAGTCCCACCATCGGACAGAAAAATGAAAAACTGTTTTTT
CASSPTIGQKNEKLFF
>few|TRBJ2-3|-|TRBV20-1
TGCAGTGCTAGAGAGTCACACAGGTCAGATACGCAGTATTTT
CSARESHRSDTQYF
>few|TRBJ1-1|-|TRBV5-1
TGCGCCAGTCGAGCGGGATTCGGATTCACTGAAGCTTTCTTT
CASRAGFGFTEAFF
>-|TRBJ2-5|-|TRBV5-1
TGCGCCAGCAGCGTGGGGGAGGTGGAGACCCAGTACTTC
CASSVGEVETQYF
>many|TRBJ2-6|-|TRBV30
TGTGCCTGGAGTGTTCAGGGGGCCAACGTCCTGACTTTC
CAWSVQGANVLTF
>many|TRBJ2-3|TRBD2|TRBV9
TGTGCCAGCAGCGTGGTAGCGGGGAGCACAGATACGCAGTATTTT
CASSVVAGSTDTQYF
>many|TRBJ2-3|TRBD2|TRBV7-8
TGTGCCAGCAGCCCGGGGACTAGCGGGGGACTCACAGATACGCAGTATTTT
CASSPGTSGGLTDTQYF
>few|TRBJ2-5|TRBD2|TRBV12-3/TRBV12-4
TGTGCCAGCAGTTTCTCACCAGCGGGGGGTCAAGAGACCCAGTACTTC
CASSFSPAGGQETQYF
>few|TRBJ2-7|-|TRBV6-5
TGTGCCAGCAGTTACTCTGCCCGCCGCAGCTCCTACGAGCAGTACTTC
CASSYSARRSSYEQYF
>many|TRBJ2-2|TRBD1|TRBV20-1
TGCAGTGCTAAAGGACAGGGGGCCTCTTCGAACACCGGGGAGCTGTTTTTT
CSAKGQGASSNTGELFF
>-|TRBJ2-5|TRBD1|TRBV5-1
TGCGCCAGCAGCATACAGGGGACGGAGACCCAGTACTTC
CASSIQGTETQYF
>-|TRBJ1-1|-|TRBV11-2
TGTGCCAGCAGCGTTGACAGTCCGAACACTGAAGCTTTCTTT
CASSVDSPNTEAFF
>many|TRBJ2-5|TRBD1|TRBV7-6
TGTGCCAGCAGCCCAGGACAGGGGCGGGAGACCCAGTACTTC
CASSPGQGRETQYF
>-|TRBJ1-1|-|TRBV15
TGTGCCACCAGCAATGGGGTAGGGGCTGAAGCTTTCTTT
CATSNGVGAEAFF
>-|TRBJ2-7|TRBD1|TRBV6-5
TGTGCCAGCAGTCCCCAAACGGGACAGGGGCCCCACGAGCAGTACTTC
CASSPQTGQGPHEQYF
>-|TRBJ2-1|TRBD2|TRBV5-1
TGCGCCAGCAGCTTGGCGGACGGGGGGGCTAGGAATGAGCAGTTCTTC
CASSLADGGARNEQFF
>-|TRBJ1-1|-|TRBV19
TGTGCCAGTAGTATTAGCTCCGCGGGCACTGAAGCTTTCTTT
CASSISSAGTEAFF
>-|TRBJ1-2|-|TRBV2
TGTGCCAGCAGTGATCATGTCCGGAGAAACTATGGCTACACCTTC
CASSDHVRRNYGYTF
>-|TRBJ1-2|-|TRBV5-1
TGCGCCAGCAGCTTGACAGGGAGGATCTATGGCTACACCTTC
CASSLTGRIYGYTF
>many|TRBJ1-6|-|TRBV5-1
TGCGCCAGCAGCTTGGTGGACGGGAATTCACCCCTCCACTTT
CASSLVDGNSPLHF
>-|TRBJ2-5|-|TRBV6-2/TRBV6-3
TGTGCCAGCAGTTGGGGAAGTCAAGAGACCCAGTACTTC
CASSWGSQETQYF
>-|TRBJ1-1|TRBD1|TRBV12-3/TRBV12-4
TGTGCCAGCAGTCGGGACAGGGGATATGGTGAAGCTTTCTTT
CASSRDRGYGEAFF